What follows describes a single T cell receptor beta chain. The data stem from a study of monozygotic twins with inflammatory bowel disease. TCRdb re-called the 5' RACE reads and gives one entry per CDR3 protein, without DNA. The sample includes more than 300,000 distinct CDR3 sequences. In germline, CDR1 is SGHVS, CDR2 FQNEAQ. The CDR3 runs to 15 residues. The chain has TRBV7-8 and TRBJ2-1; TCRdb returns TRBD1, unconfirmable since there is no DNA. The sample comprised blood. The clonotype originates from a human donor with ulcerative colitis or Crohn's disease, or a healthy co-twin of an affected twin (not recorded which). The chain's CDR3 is CASSSGQQTYNEQFF.